A single TCR beta chain is shown here with its context. This sample was taken from a study of blood T cell repertoires in COVID-19. Study information: From the United States, Italy and Spain came samples of acute and convalescent COVID-19. T cells, B-cell-depleted T cells, or PBMCs supplied cDNA or gDNA.

As processed by the authors: For nucleated cells, counts were estimated from reference gene primer amplification. The repertoire was sequenced with immunoSEQ multiplex PCR; TCRdb's copy has only in-frame clones and lacks some. The V and J calls and clone size come from that table; D and trimming were worked out from the DNA. The data contain approximately 160,000 clones, approximately 85% of them seen just once; the ten biggest clones take up around 7.6%. Sequencing was done on a sample of peripheral blood. The sequence derives from a man aged 35-49 years who had recovered from COVID-19.

CDR3 nucleotides: TGTGCCAGCAACCAGGGTTTTGGCTATGAGCAGTTCTTC. This translates into CASNQGFGYEQFF. The chain carries TRBV7-8 and TRBJ2-1; tentatively, D is TRBD1 (5 bases). Germline loops: CDR1 SGHVS, CDR2 FQNEAQ. Trimming removed 7 bases from V and 8 bases from J, with 15 bases in between. The CDR3 loop spans 13 amino acids.